This T cell receptor (beta chain) was identified during a study of Graves' ophthalmopathy and Graves' hyperthyroidism. Study-wide results and caveats: Most expanded clonotypes from thyroid (those above 0.001 frequency) were also found in blood.

The germline gives CDR1 LNHNV, CDR2 YYDKDF (reference sequence). The CDR3 sequence is 16 residues long. The germline V and J ends were trimmed by 3 bases and 3 bases, with 12 bases remaining between them. Patients in the hyperthyroidism group, adults aged 18 to 65, were newly diagnosed, under 2 months' duration. Comments on this clonotype: The antigen remains undetermined.

Amplified material comprised TCR beta CDR3 regions derived from RNA transcripts. The first-round RT-PCR employed HTBI primers together with the Qiagen OneStep RT-PCR kit. A multiplex PCR was then performed as the second round. A single record per CDR3 protein comes from TCRdb applying MiXCR to the multiplex PCR reads. In the table there are over a million distinct CDR3 sequences, 35% to 40% of which are singletons. The chain links TRBV15 to TRBJ2-6; possibly TRBD2 for D (6 bases). The sequence came from an adult man with Graves' hyperthyroidism. Sample: peripheral blood or thyroid tissue (not recorded which). The CDR3 protein is CATSSTEGVGANVLTF. CDR3 bases: TGTGCCACCAGCAGTACGGAGGGTGTTGGGGCCAACGTCCTGACTTTC.